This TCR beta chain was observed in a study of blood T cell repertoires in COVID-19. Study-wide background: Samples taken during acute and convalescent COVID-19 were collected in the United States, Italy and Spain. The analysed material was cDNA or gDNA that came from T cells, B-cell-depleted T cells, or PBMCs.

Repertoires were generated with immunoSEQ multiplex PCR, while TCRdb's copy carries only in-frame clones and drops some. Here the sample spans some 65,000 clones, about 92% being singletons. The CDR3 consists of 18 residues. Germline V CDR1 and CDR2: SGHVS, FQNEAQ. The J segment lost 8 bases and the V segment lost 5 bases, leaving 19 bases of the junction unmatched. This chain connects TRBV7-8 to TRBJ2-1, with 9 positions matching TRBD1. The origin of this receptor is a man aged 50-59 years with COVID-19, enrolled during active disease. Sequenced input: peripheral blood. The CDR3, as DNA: TGTGCCAGCAGCCCACGCTCCCTCACAGGGGGCCCTGGAGATGAGCAGTTCTTC. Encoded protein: CASSPRSLTGGPGDEQFF.